A selection of T cell receptor beta chains follows, all from one sample in a study. TCRdb ran MiXCR on the RT-PCR reads and lists one entry per CDR3 protein. The sample lists more than 600,000 distinct CDR3 sequences, approximately 15% occurring once. Specimen: memory CD4+ T cells from blood. Receptors originate from a female donor in good health, serving as a healthy control. CDR3s include the opening cysteine and the closing phenylalanine or tryptophan. Fields, in order: D gene, V gene, J gene, clone size, CDR3 protein, CDR3 DNA. D genes are given only for firm matches. Size is stated for part of the rows, as once, few or many counts, or as a class when the clone is expanded.

.	TRBV7-9	TRBJ2-7	.	CASTYDTHSYEQYF	TGTGCCAGCACCTACGACACTCATTCCTACGAGCAGTACTTC
TRBD1	TRBV7-2	TRBJ2-7	many	CASSWGTGGDYEQYF	TGTGCCAGCAGCTGGGGGACAGGGGGAGATTACGAGCAGTACTTC
.	TRBV18	TRBJ2-1	few	CASSPTGMYYNEQFF	TGTGCCAGCTCACCAACAGGGATGTACTACAATGAGCAGTTCTTC
.	TRBV10-3	TRBJ2-7	many	CAISDNQGSYEQYF	TGTGCCATCAGTGATAATCAGGGATCCTACGAGCAGTACTTC
.	TRBV7-2	TRBJ2-5	.	CASRRQEWETQYF	TGTGCCAGCAGGCGTCAGGAGTGGGAGACCCAGTACTTC
.	TRBV9	TRBJ2-3	few	CASSAGTTDTQYF	TGTGCCAGCAGCGCGGGGACCACAGATACGCAGTATTTT
.	TRBV28	TRBJ2-2	few	CASSIWGSNTGELFF	TGTGCCAGCAGTATCTGGGGGTCGAACACCGGGGAGCTGTTTTTT
.	TRBV5-4	TRBJ2-3	few	CASSPRTVSTDTQYF	TGTGCCAGCAGCCCAAGGACGGTTAGCACAGATACGCAGTATTTT
.	TRBV9	TRBJ1-6	few	CASSVEWAGNSPLHF	TGTGCCAGCAGCGTAGAGTGGGCCGGGAATTCACCCCTCCACTTT
.	TRBV7-2	TRBJ1-2	few	CASSPEAGIGYTF	TGTGCCAGCAGCCCTGAGGCAGGGATCGGCTACACCTTC
.	TRBV7-6	TRBJ1-3	few	CASSSPQPGQRSDTIYF	TGTGCCAGCAGCTCTCCCCAGCCTGGACAGAGGAGCGACACCATATATTTT
.	TRBV5-1	TRBJ1-2	few	CASSLTQGHYGYTF	TGCGCCAGCAGCTTGACCCAGGGTCACTATGGCTACACCTTC
TRBD1	TRBV6-5	TRBJ2-7	.	CASRDGQGRSYEQYF	TGTGCCAGCAGGGACGGACAGGGGCGATCCTACGAGCAGTACTTC
.	TRBV20-1	TRBJ1-2	many	CSARDESSYTF	TGCAGTGCTAGAGATGAGTCGAGCTACACCTTC
.	TRBV7-3	TRBJ2-3	many	CASSPSPGARDTQYF	TGTGCCAGCAGCCCCTCTCCGGGGGCCAGGGATACGCAGTATTTT
TRBD2	TRBV29-1	TRBJ2-5	few	CSAPGEFGTSPRETQYF	TGCAGCGCCCCGGGGGAATTTGGGACTAGCCCTCGAGAGACCCAGTACTTC
.	TRBV20-1	TRBJ1-1	many	CSGSGGMNTEAFF	TGCAGTGGCAGCGGGGGCATGAACACTGAAGCTTTCTTT
.	TRBV7-2	TRBJ2-1	.	CASSVPGSPFNEQFF	TGTGCCAGCAGCGTACCAGGGTCGCCGTTCAATGAGCAGTTCTTC
.	TRBV7-3	TRBJ2-1	few	CASSSASGTYNEQFF	TGTGCCAGCAGCTCCGCCTCGGGAACCTACAATGAGCAGTTCTTC
.	TRBV3-1	TRBJ1-1	.	CASSHNGGTEAFF	TGTGCCAGCAGCCACAACGGGGGCACTGAAGCTTTCTTT
TRBD1	TRBV15	TRBJ1-1	.	CATRLQGTTEAFF	TGTGCCACCAGACTACAGGGGACCACTGAAGCTTTCTTT
TRBD1	TRBV6-1	TRBJ1-5	.	CASREDRFYQPQHF	TGTGCCAGCAGAGAGGACAGGTTTTATCAGCCCCAGCATTTT
TRBD2	TRBV4-3	TRBJ2-3	few	CASSQGTSATQYF	TGCGCCAGCAGCCAGGGTACTAGCGCTACGCAGTATTTT
.	TRBV5-1	TRBJ1-4	.	CASSPLGGAREKLFF	TGCGCCAGCAGCCCATTAGGGGGGGCACGTGAAAAACTGTTTTTT
TRBD1	TRBV6-1	TRBJ1-6	.	CASSELGTGNSPLHF	TGTGCCAGCAGTGAGTTGGGGACAGGCAATTCACCCCTCCACTTT
.	TRBV5-1	TRBJ2-7	.	CASSYGPLEEEQYF	TGCGCCAGCAGCTATGGCCCTCTCGAAGAGGAGCAGTACTTC
TRBD1	TRBV7-2	TRBJ1-3	.	CASRTQGGPGNTIYF	TGTGCCAGCAGAACACAGGGGGGTCCAGGAAACACCATATATTTT
.	TRBV11-1	TRBJ1-1	.	CASSLGLRDTEAFF	TGTGCCAGCAGCTTGGGACTTCGGGACACTGAAGCTTTCTTT
TRBD2	TRBV27	TRBJ2-1	few	CASSSPLADNEQFF	TGTGCCAGCAGTTCCCCACTAGCGGACAATGAGCAGTTCTTC
TRBD2	TRBV12-3/TRBV12-4	TRBJ2-1	.	CASSLRREQGLKQFF	TGTGCCAGCAGTTTAAGGCGGGAGCAAGGGCTAAAGCAGTTCTTC
.	TRBV9	TRBJ2-1	.	CASSVAAGGLIGNEQFF	TGTGCCAGCAGCGTAGCGGCAGGGGGACTTATAGGGAATGAGCAGTTCTTC
TRBD2	TRBV9	TRBJ2-1	.	CASSVVTGGDNEQFF	TGTGCCAGCAGCGTAGTCACCGGGGGGGACAATGAGCAGTTCTTC
TRBD2	TRBV11-2	TRBJ2-5	many	CASSLDLDWGGETQYF	TGTGCCAGCAGCTTAGACCTAGACTGGGGGGGGGAGACCCAGTACTTC
.	TRBV7-2	TRBJ2-7	many	CASSSPPRYEQYF	TGTGCCAGCAGTTCCCCCCCGCGCTACGAGCAGTACTTC
.	TRBV5-1	TRBJ1-2	few	CASSQQGLNYGYTF	TGCGCCAGCAGCCAACAGGGCCTCAACTATGGCTACACCTTC
TRBD1	TRBV10-3	TRBJ1-1	many	CAISSGTGLSPAEAFF	TGTGCCATCAGTTCCGGGACAGGACTTTCTCCGGCTGAAGCTTTCTTT
TRBD2	TRBV7-3	TRBJ2-2	.	CASSLSRSGGTNTGELFF	TGTGCCAGCAGCTTATCGCGTAGCGGGGGGACAAACACCGGGGAGCTGTTTTTT
.	TRBV7-2	TRBJ1-6	few	CASTRGEGSPLHF	TGTGCCAGCACCCGGGGGGAAGGATCACCCCTCCACTTT
TRBD1	TRBV5-1	TRBJ2-3	many	CASSSAGTGSADTQYF	TGCGCCAGCAGCAGCGCCGGGACAGGGAGTGCCGATACGCAGTATTTT
TRBD1	TRBV20-1	TRBJ2-1	many	CSARATGGPYNEQFF	TGCAGTGCTAGAGCTACAGGGGGCCCCTACAATGAGCAGTTCTTC
.	TRBV10-3	TRBJ2-3	many	CATREGQHTDTQYF	TGTGCCACGAGGGAGGGACAGCACACAGATACGCAGTATTTT
TRBD2	TRBV20-1	TRBJ2-3	many	CSAKGPSGVSDTQYF	TGCAGTGCCAAGGGCCCTAGCGGGGTTTCAGATACGCAGTATTTT
.	TRBV2	TRBJ1-2	.	CASSERSGVYGYTF	TGTGCCAGCAGTGAACGGTCGGGGGTCTATGGCTACACCTTC
.	TRBV5-1	TRBJ1-1	many	CASSLVNRADTEAFF	TGCGCCAGCAGCTTGGTCAACAGGGCGGACACTGAAGCTTTCTTT
.	TRBV3-1	TRBJ2-1	few	CASSPTVAAYNEQFF	TGTGCCAGCAGCCCTACTGTAGCGGCCTACAATGAGCAGTTCTTC
.	TRBV5-1	TRBJ2-7	.	CASSLGGGDYEQYF	TGCGCCAGCAGCTTGGGAGGGGGAGACTACGAGCAGTACTTC
TRBD1	TRBV12-5	TRBJ2-1	few	CASGTGQGKDEQFF	TGTGCTAGTGGCACGGGACAGGGGAAGGATGAGCAGTTCTTC
.	TRBV4-3	TRBJ1-5	few	CASSQAESNQPQHF	TGCGCCAGCAGCCAAGCCGAGAGCAATCAGCCCCAGCATTTT
.	TRBV12-3/TRBV12-4	TRBJ1-2	.	CASSLQLTAPGYTF	TGTGCCAGCAGTTTACAGTTGACAGCTCCTGGCTACACCTTC
TRBD1	TRBV30	TRBJ1-1	many	CAWSGWTGGVAFF	TGTGCCTGGAGTGGATGGACAGGGGGTGTCGCTTTCTTT